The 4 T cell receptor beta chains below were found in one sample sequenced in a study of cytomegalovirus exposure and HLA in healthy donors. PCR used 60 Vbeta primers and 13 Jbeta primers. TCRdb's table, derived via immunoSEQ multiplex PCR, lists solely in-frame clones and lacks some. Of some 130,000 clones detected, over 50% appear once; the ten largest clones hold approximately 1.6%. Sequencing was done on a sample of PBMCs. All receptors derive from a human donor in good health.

The CDR3 DNA sequence: TGTGCCAGCAGTGAAAGCACGCGGGGTGGCTACACCTTC. Residues: CASSESTRGGYTF. V is TRBV2 and J is TRBJ1-2; the D is unclear. V was trimmed by 2 bases and J by 7 bases, leaving 11 bases between them. CDR3 length: 13 amino acids. From germline, CDR1 is SNHLY and CDR2 FYNNEI.

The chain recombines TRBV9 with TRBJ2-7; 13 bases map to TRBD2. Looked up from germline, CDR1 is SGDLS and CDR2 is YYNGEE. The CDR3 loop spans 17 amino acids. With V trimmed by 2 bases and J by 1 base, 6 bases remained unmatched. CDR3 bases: TGTGCCAGCAGCGTGGACGCGGGACTAGCGGGATCCTACGAGCAGTACTTC. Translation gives CASSVDAGLAGSYEQYF.

CDR3 in amino acids: CASTGAGTNTEAFF. The CDR3 DNA reads TGCGCCAGTACAGGGGCTGGGACGAACACTGAAGCTTTCTTT. J is TRBJ1-1 and V is TRBV5-1, with 7 bases lining up with TRBD1. The CDR3 runs to 14 residues. V gave up 8 bases and J gave up 1 base; unmatched junction bases: 8. Germline CDR1 is SGHRS and CDR2 is YFSETQ.

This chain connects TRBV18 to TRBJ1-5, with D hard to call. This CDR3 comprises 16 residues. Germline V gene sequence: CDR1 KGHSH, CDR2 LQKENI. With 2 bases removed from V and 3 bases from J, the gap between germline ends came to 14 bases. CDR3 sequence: CASSPTSLVPNQPQHF. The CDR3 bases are TGTGCCAGCTCACCAACATCGCTGGTTCCCAATCAGCCCCAGCATTTT.